Below, one T cell receptor (beta chain) is given with its context. Its antigen is unidentified. Germline CDR1 reads LNHDA; CDR2 reads SQIVND (reference sequence). CDR3 length: 15 residues. Trimming took 4 bases from V and 3 from J, leaving 13 bases between them. This sample stems from a study of shared clonotypes between healthy human individuals. Method: immunoSEQ multiplex PCR; TCRdb's copy keeps in-frame clones and lacks some. This sample yields 2,100,000 or so clones, of which nearly 97% are seen a single time; approximately 0.13% belongs to the top ten. General study points: Exclusively blood specimens were collected; tissue repertoires likely differ. Relative to their counterparts shared across all four donors, non-shared clonotypes exhibited diminished generation probabilities. Clonotypes that were shared across a handful of donors made up approximately 5% of naive CD4 clonotypes. Larger estimated richness was generally seen in naive subsets than in memory subsets.

The V and J genes are TRBV19 and TRBJ1-5; possibly TRBD1 for D (6 bases). Material: naive CD4+ T cells sorted from blood. The subset: CD45RA+ positively selected. This sequence was found in a man aged 18-30 years in good health. This CDR3 reads CASSKQGLNNQPQHF. The CDR3 coding sequence is TGTGCCAGTAGTAAACAGGGACTGAACAATCAGCCCCAGCATTTT.